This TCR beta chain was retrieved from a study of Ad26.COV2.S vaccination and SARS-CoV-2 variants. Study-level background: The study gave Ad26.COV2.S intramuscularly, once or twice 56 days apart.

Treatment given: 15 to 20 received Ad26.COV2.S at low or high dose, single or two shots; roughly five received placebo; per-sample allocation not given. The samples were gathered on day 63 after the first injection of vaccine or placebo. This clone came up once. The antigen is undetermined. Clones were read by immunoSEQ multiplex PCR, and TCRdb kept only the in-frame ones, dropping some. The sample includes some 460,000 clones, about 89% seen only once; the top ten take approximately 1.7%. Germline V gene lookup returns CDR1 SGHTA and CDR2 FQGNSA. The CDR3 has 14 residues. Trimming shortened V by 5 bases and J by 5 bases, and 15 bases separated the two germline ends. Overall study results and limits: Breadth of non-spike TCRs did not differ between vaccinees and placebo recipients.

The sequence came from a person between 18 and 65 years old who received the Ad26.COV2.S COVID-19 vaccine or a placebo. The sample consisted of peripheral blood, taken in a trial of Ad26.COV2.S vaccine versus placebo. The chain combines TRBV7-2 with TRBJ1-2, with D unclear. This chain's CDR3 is CASSTTLSVYGYTF. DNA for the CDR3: TGTGCCAGCAGCACAACGCTTTCAGTGTATGGCTACACCTTC.